The 14 T cell receptor beta chains in this list originate from one sample, sequenced in a study of ipilimumab plus nivolumab after autologous stem cell transplantation. Clones were read by immunoSEQ multiplex PCR, and TCRdb kept only the in-frame ones, dropping some. Among roughly 16,000 clones listed, approximately 82% were seen once. The material sequenced was PBMCs, taken in a trial of ipilimumab plus nivolumab as post-transplant consolidation. The receptors here all came from a male donor with diffuse large B-cell lymphoma.

V usage is TRBV19 and J usage is TRBJ2-3, with 9 bases identical to TRBD2. Germline loops: CDR1 LNHDA, CDR2 SQIVND (reference sequence). This CDR3 has 15 amino acids. V shed 3 bases and J 7 bases; nucleotides not matched to a gene: 8. The CDR3 DNA reads as TGTGCCAGTAGTATGAGCGGGGGGATCTTATATACGCAGTATTTT. Translation: CASSMSGGILYTQYF.

This clone has more than one count but fewer than ten. For the CDR3, the DNA is TGTGCCAGCAGTGAACAGGGGACAGAGATAAATGAAAAACTGTTTTTT. Residues: CASSEQGTEINEKLFF. The chain links TRBV2 to TRBJ1-4, with 7 bases matching TRBD1. CDR3 length: 16 residues. The germline gives CDR1 SNHLY, CDR2 FYNNEI. After removal of 2 bases from V and 5 bases from J, the junction contained 8 bases not matched to a gene.

V usage is TRBV5-1 and J usage is TRBJ2-7; 14 bases agree with TRBD2. Germline loops: CDR1 SGHRS, CDR2 YFSETQ. The CDR3 loop spans 17 amino acids. The V and J ends lost 3 bases and 6 bases, in that order; junction bases with no gene match: 11. The CDR3: CASSYGTSGGDVREQYF. The DNA for the CDR3 is TGCGCCAGCAGCTACGGGACTAGCGGGGGAGACGTCCGCGAGCAGTACTTC.

The table lists this clone with a count of one. The chain employs TRBV7-9 and TRBJ2-3, with a weak D call TRBD1 (6 bases). The ends were cut back, 1 base at V and 2 bases at J, with 22 bases in the middle. Germline assignment: CDR1 SEHNR and CDR2 FQNEAQ (reference sequence). This CDR3 has 19 amino acids. As DNA, the CDR3 is TGTGCCAGCAGCTTAGGGACATTGGGGACACGGCCCGCCACAGATACGCAGTATTTT. It codes for CASSLGTLGTRPATDTQYF.

The V call is TRBV7-9, the J call TRBJ1-1; D may be TRBD1 (6 bases). This CDR3 spans 14 amino acids. Germline CDR1 reads SEHNR; CDR2 reads FQNEAQ (reference sequence). Trimming removed 4 bases from V and 6 bases from J, with 15 bases in between. CDR3 sequence: CASSSRSQGPEAFF. CDR3 nucleotides: TGTGCCAGCAGCTCGCGGTCTCAGGGGCCTGAAGCTTTCTTT. Using reference TRBV7-9 and TRBJ1-1 for the parts outside the CDR3, the full variable domain is DTGVSQNPRHKITKRGQNVTFRCDPISEHNRLYWYRQTLGQGPEFLTYFQNEAQLEKSRLLSDRFSAERPKGSFSTLEIQRTEQGDSAMYLCASSSRSQGPEAFFGQGTRLTVV.

The chain joins TRBV9 to TRBJ2-7; D remains unclear. The V and J ends lost 1 base and 2 bases respectively, with 13 bases between them. CDR3 length: 15 amino acids. CDR1 and CDR2 (germline): SGDLS, YYNGEE. CDR3 amino acids: CASSVSQNPTYEQYF. The CDR3 DNA reads as TGTGCCAGCAGCGTATCGCAAAATCCGACCTACGAGCAGTACTTC. The full variable domain, in which reference TRBV9 and TRBJ2-7 provide the parts outside the CDR3, is DSGVTQTPKHLITATGQRVTLRCSPRSGDLSVYWYQQSLDQGLQFLIQYYNGEERAKGNILERFSAQQFPDLHSELNLSSLELGDSALYFCASSVSQNPTYEQYFGPGTRLTVT.

This clone has only a few counts. The CDR3 DNA reads as TGTGCCAGCAGCTCCAGACAGGGAACCTACGAGCAGTACTTC. It encodes CASSSRQGTYEQYF. The chain recombines TRBV7-9 with TRBJ2-7; TRBD1 aligns across 7 bases. Germline CDR1 and CDR2: SEHNR and FQNEAQ (reference sequence). V trimming: 4 bases; J trimming: 2 bases; junction bases outside the gene matches: 5. The CDR3 contains 14 residues.

This clone has more than one count but fewer than ten. CDR3: CASSPPRQGGYEQYF. The CDR3 DNA reads TGTGCCAGCAGCCCCCCACGACAGGGCGGATACGAGCAGTACTTC. V is TRBV7-9 and J is TRBJ2-7, with 7 bases that match TRBD1. The CDR3 consists of 15 residues. Germline CDR1 SEHNR, CDR2 FQNEAQ (reference sequence). Trimming took 5 bases from V and 4 from J; bases not matched to a gene: 11.

J is TRBJ1-6 and V is TRBV7-8; D might be TRBD1 (5 bases). From germline, CDR1 is SGHVS and CDR2 FQNEAQ. The CDR3 length is 14 residues. Trimming shortened V by 4 bases and J by 6 bases, and 10 bases separated the two germline ends. The CDR3 bases are TGTGCCAGCAGCTCCCTGGGGGTTAATTCACCCCTCCACTTT. Translation: CASSSLGVNSPLHF. The full variable domain, its missing parts supplied by reference TRBV7-8 and TRBJ1-6, is GAGVSQSPRYKVAKRGQDVALRCDPISGHVSLFWYQQALGQGPEFLTYFQNEAQLDKSGLPSDRFFAERPEGSVSTLKIQRTQQEDSAVYLCASSSLGVNSPLHFGNGTRLTVT.

The gene calls are TRBV21-1 and TRBJ1-1. TRBV21-1 has pseudogene status. This CDR3 region has 13 residues. Written as DNA, the CDR3 is TGTGCCAGCAGCAAAGTGGAGAACACTGAAGCTTTCTTT. It translates to CASSKVENTEAFF.

The chain has TRBV5-1 and TRBJ2-7, with TRBD1 matching over 11 bases. In germline, CDR1 is SGHRS, CDR2 YFSETQ. V lost 7 bases, J lost 0 bases, and 9 bases stayed unmatched. The CDR3 contains 16 residues. CDR3 sequence (DNA): TGCGCCAGCTTCCCGGGACAGGGGGAGAGCTCCTACGAGCAGTACTTC. The encoded protein is CASFPGQGESSYEQYF.

This clone appeared a few times. The V gene is TRBV10-3, the J gene TRBJ2-2; tentatively, D is TRBD1 (5 bases). Germline V lookup: CDR1 ENHRY, CDR2 SYGVKD. This CDR3 is 16 amino acids long. V was clipped by 3 bases and J by 1 base, with 12 bases between them. The CDR3 spells CAISDPVGQNTGELFF. In DNA form, the CDR3 reads TGTGCCATCAGTGATCCCGTGGGGCAGAACACCGGGGAGCTGTTTTTT.

This chain uses TRBV19 with TRBJ2-5; 8 bases fit TRBD2. The CDR3 runs 14 residues. Germline loops: CDR1 LNHDA, CDR2 SQIVND (reference sequence). Unmatched junction bases numbered 5, after V lost 3 bases and J lost 5 bases. CDR3 in DNA: TGTGCCAGTAGTATTGTGAGCGGGGGTGAGACCCAGTACTTC. It yields the protein CASSIVSGGETQYF.

This clone was recorded once. The chain combines TRBV27 with TRBJ2-2; 9 bases are shared with TRBD2. The CDR3 totals 17 residues. The J segment lost 4 bases and the V segment lost 4 bases, leaving 10 bases of the junction unmatched. Germline-derived CDR1 and CDR2 are MNHEY and SMNVEV (reference sequence). The CDR3 spells CASSSAGGGALTGELFF. The CDR3 DNA is TGTGCCAGCAGTTCGGCTGGCGGGGGGGCTCTCACCGGGGAGCTGTTTTTT.